These T cell receptor beta chains were read from a single sample in a study of control samples from healthy donors and cancer patients. Clones were sequenced by immunoSEQ multiplex PCR, and TCRdb holds only the in-frame ones, with some missing. The sample yields some 58,000 clones, about 90% seen once. What was sequenced was PBMCs. These receptors were collected from a woman aged 55-70 years with lung cancer. Both conserved end residues are part of each CDR3. D genes are given only for firm matches. The listing skips clone size in some rows; elsewhere it reads once, few, many or a size class.

J | V | D | size | CDR3 | DNA
TRBJ2-7 | TRBV7-2 | TRBD1 | few | CASSPGTGVGEQYF | TGTGCCAGCAGCCCCGGGACAGGGGTCGGCGAGCAGTACTTC
TRBJ2-5 | TRBV3-1/TRBV3-2 | NA | NA | CASSQGPPETQYF | TGTGCCAGCAGCCAAGGCCCCCCCGAGACCCAGTACTTC
TRBJ1-1 | TRBV2 | NA | NA | CASSAGGWGRTEAFF | TGTGCCAGCAGTGCTGGCGGATGGGGGCGGACTGAAGCTTTCTTT
TRBJ1-2 | TRBV6-1 | NA | NA | CASSEFLLGWGESVYGYTF | TGTGCCAGCAGTGAATTCCTATTGGGTTGGGGGGAGTCTGTCTATGGCTACACCTTC
TRBJ2-5 | TRBV9 | TRBD2 | NA | CASSGLAGAQETQYF | TGTGCCAGCAGCGGACTAGCGGGAGCCCAAGAGACCCAGTACTTC
TRBJ1-1 | TRBV3-1/TRBV3-2 | NA | NA | CASSQVRGLGEAFF | TGTGCCAGCAGCCAAGTTAGGGGCCTGGGTGAAGCTTTCTTT
TRBJ1-1 | TRBV29-1 | NA | NA | CSVIQGEAFF | TGCAGCGTGATACAGGGAGAAGCTTTCTTT
TRBJ2-5 | TRBV5-1 | NA | NA | CASSFQTTQETQYF | TGCGCCAGCAGCTTTCAGACTACCCAAGAGACCCAGTACTTC
TRBJ1-1 | TRBV6-2/TRBV6-3 | NA | NA | CASSYEEDTEAFF | TGTGCCAGCAGTTATGAGGAGGACACTGAAGCTTTCTTT
TRBJ1-6 | TRBV4-1 | NA | NA | CASSLQQVTDSPLHF | TGCGCCAGCAGCCTTCAACAGGTTACTGATTCACCCCTCCACTTT
TRBJ2-7 | TRBV29-1 | NA | NA | CSVDRGARGEQYF | TGCAGCGTTGATCGGGGTGCTCGGGGGGAGCAGTACTTC
TRBJ2-1 | TRBV29-1 | TRBD1 | NA | CSVGTGGYNEQFF | TGCAGCGTTGGGACAGGGGGCTACAATGAGCAGTTCTTC
TRBJ1-1 | TRBV2 | NA | NA | CASSDPRSNTEAFF | TGTGCCAGCAGCGACCCTCGTAGCAACACTGAAGCTTTCTTT
TRBJ2-2 | TRBV7-8 | NA | NA | CASSKGSTGELFF | TGTGCCAGCAGCAAGGGGAGTACCGGGGAGCTGTTTTTT
TRBJ1-5 | TRBV2 | TRBD1 | NA | CASSETTGSNQPQHF | TGTGCCAGCAGCGAGACGACAGGGTCGAATCAGCCCCAGCATTTT
TRBJ1-1 | TRBV2 | NA | NA | CASYRSMNTEAFF | TGTGCCAGCTACAGGAGCATGAACACTGAAGCTTTCTTT
TRBJ2-1 | TRBV9 | TRBD2 | NA | CASSVASGPYNEQFF | TGTGCCAGCAGCGTGGCTAGCGGACCCTACAATGAGCAGTTCTTC
TRBJ1-2 | TRBV10-2 | NA | NA | CASSEVRNPYGYTF | TGCGCCAGCAGTGAGGTCCGCAATCCCTATGGCTACACCTTC
TRBJ1-1 | TRBV7-9 | NA | NA | CASSPRTVMNTEAFF | TGTGCCAGCAGCCCGCGGACAGTGATGAACACTGAAGCTTTCTTT
TRBJ2-7 | TRBV7-3 | NA | NA | CASSLSGDSYEQYF | TGTGCCAGCAGCTTAAGTGGGGACTCCTACGAGCAGTACTTC
TRBJ2-5 | TRBV9 | NA | NA | CASSGGPGGLQAQYF | TGTGCCAGCAGCGGAGGGCCTGGCGGACTGCAGGCCCAGTACTTC
TRBJ2-2 | TRBV20-1 | NA | NA | CSANDGNTGELFF | TGCAGTGCTAATGATGGGAACACCGGGGAGCTGTTTTTT
TRBJ1-1 | TRBV7-9 | NA | NA | CASSLGGDTEAFF | TGTGCCAGCAGCTTAGGAGGGGACACTGAAGCTTTCTTT
TRBJ2-3 | TRBV4-1 | NA | once | CASSQDPLSDTQYF | TGCGCCAGCAGCCAAGATCCGCTTTCAGATACGCAGTATTTT
TRBJ1-1 | TRBV6-1 | NA | NA | CASTDGSGGWGTEAFF | TGTGCCAGCACTGATGGGTCCGGGGGGTGGGGCACTGAAGCTTTCTTT
TRBJ2-1 | TRBV5-6 | TRBD2 | NA | CASSLQAGENEQFF | TGTGCCAGCAGCTTACAAGCGGGGGAGAATGAGCAGTTCTTC
TRBJ2-3 | TRBV9 | NA | NA | CASSVEAQVGTDTQYF | TGTGCCAGCAGCGTAGAAGCCCAAGTCGGCACAGATACGCAGTATTTT
TRBJ2-5 | TRBV5-4 | NA | NA | CASSVGGETQYF | TGTGCCAGCAGCGTAGGAGGGGAGACCCAGTACTTC
TRBJ2-7 | TRBV5-6 | NA | once | CASSLRPSEQYF | TGTGCCAGCAGCTTGCGGCCGAGCGAGCAGTACTTC
TRBJ2-1 | TRBV6-1 | TRBD2 | NA | CASSGTSGGLSYNEQFF | TGTGCCAGCAGTGGGACTAGCGGGGGCCTCTCCTACAATGAGCAGTTCTTC
TRBJ1-1 | TRBV27 | NA | once | CASSFASGYTEAFF | TGTGCCAGCAGTTTCGCGTCAGGCTACACTGAAGCTTTCTTT
TRBJ2-7 | TRBV14 | TRBD1 | NA | CASSQAAGGGYEQYF | TGTGCCAGCAGCCAAGCAGCAGGGGGCGGGTACGAGCAGTACTTC
TRBJ2-7 | TRBV5-1 | NA | NA | CASSSSGASTYEQYF | TGCGCCAGCAGCTCTTCGGGGGCAAGTACCTACGAGCAGTACTTC
TRBJ2-7 | TRBV5-1 | NA | once | CASSLVRMSYEQYF | TGCGCCAGCAGCTTGGTCCGGATGTCCTACGAGCAGTACTTC
TRBJ2-7 | TRBV4-2 | NA | NA | CASSQLQSGTYEQYF | TGTGCCAGCAGCCAACTCCAGAGCGGAACCTACGAGCAGTACTTC
TRBJ2-3 | TRBV28 | TRBD2 | NA | CASSALTSGRGDTQYF | TGTGCCAGCAGTGCCCTAACTAGCGGGAGGGGAGATACGCAGTATTTT
TRBJ1-1 | TRBV5-4 | NA | NA | CASTNPSGGGTEAFF | TGTGCCAGCACCAACCCTTCCGGAGGAGGCACTGAAGCTTTCTTT
TRBJ2-3 | TRBV5-1 | NA | NA | CASSLTLVSTDTQYF | TGCGCCAGCAGCTTGACTCTGGTTAGCACAGATACGCAGTATTTT
TRBJ2-7 | TRBV19 | NA | once | CASSVSAGALIGQYF | TGTGCCAGTAGTGTATCGGCAGGGGCCCTTATTGGGCAGTACTTC
TRBJ1-1 | TRBV29-1 | NA | NA | CSVDVAGSNTEAFF | TGCAGCGTTGACGTGGCAGGCTCGAACACTGAAGCTTTCTTT
TRBJ2-7 | TRBV4-1 | TRBD2 | NA | CASSQSNGGDEQYF | TGCGCCAGCAGCCAAAGTAACGGGGGGGACGAGCAGTACTTC
TRBJ1-6 | TRBV27 | NA | NA | CASTRGSGPYNSPLHF | TGTGCCAGCACCAGAGGTTCGGGGCCCTATAATTCACCCCTCCACTTT
TRBJ1-2 | TRBV11-2 | TRBD1 | once | CASSPSRDSSYGYTF | TGTGCCAGCAGCCCGTCCCGGGACAGTAGCTATGGCTACACCTTC
TRBJ1-2 | TRBV7-2 | NA | once | CASSLPGTYGYTF | TGTGCCAGCAGCTTGCCCGGGACCTATGGCTACACCTTC
TRBJ2-2 | TRBV6-5 | NA | NA | CAAKQGPEPEELFF | TGTGCCGCGAAGCAGGGGCCCGAACCGGAGGAGCTGTTTTTT
TRBJ1-3 | TRBV9 | NA | NA | CASSVGLTGNTIYF | TGTGCCAGCAGCGTGGGACTAACGGGAAACACCATATATTTT
TRBJ2-7 | TRBV5-1 | TRBD2 | NA | CASSNQGGYEQYF | TGCGCCAGCAGCAACCAGGGAGGGTACGAGCAGTACTTC
TRBJ1-1 | TRBV19 | TRBD1 | NA | CASSNPPPQDRDKMNTEAFF | TGTGCCAGTAGTAACCCCCCACCACAAGACAGGGATAAGATGAACACTGAAGCTTTCTTT
TRBJ2-1 | TRBV7-3 | TRBD2 | NA | CASSLSLAAWDEQFF | TGTGCCAGCAGCTTAAGTCTAGCGGCATGGGATGAGCAGTTCTTC